This entry is about one TCR beta chain. Antigen specificity is unknown. This record belongs to a study of cytomegalovirus exposure and HLA in healthy donors. Looking at the study overall: In an early release, HLA-typed donors contributed tens of millions of unique TCR sequences.

The CDR3 spans 12 residues. Germline assignment: CDR1 SGHNT and CDR2 YYREEE (reference sequence). The V and J ends lost 4 bases and 7 bases respectively, with 11 bases between them. Use of 60 Vbeta and 13 Jbeta primers characterized the PCR. Repertoires were generated with immunoSEQ multiplex PCR, while TCRdb's copy carries only in-frame clones and drops some. Among 150,000 to 200,000 clones, 75% to 85% were seen once, and the ten largest hold 2.1%. General study findings and limits: In an earlier analysis, in some 500 donors, most V segments appeared productive either ~90% or ~30% of the time.

V and J are TRBV5-4 and TRBJ1-1; maybe TRBD1 (6 bases). The source is a woman aged 18-29 years in good health and CMV-seropositive. The source material was PBMCs. The CDR3 coding sequence is TGTGCCAGCAGCCCTCAGGGGAATGAAGCTTTCTTT. Translation gives CASSPQGNEAFF.